Each of the 23 T cell receptor beta chains below was sequenced from the same sample in a study of blood T cell repertoires in COVID-19. Clones were sequenced by immunoSEQ multiplex PCR, and TCRdb holds only the in-frame ones, with some missing. The sample contains some 200,000 clones, about 91% of which appear only once. Source material: peripheral blood. These receptors were obtained from a woman in her forties with acute or convalescent COVID-19.

This clone was seen once. V gene TRBV2 combines with J gene TRBJ1-2; D gene ambiguous. Germline CDR1 is SNHLY and CDR2 is FYNNEI. V was trimmed by 6 bases and J by 6 bases, leaving 20 bases between them. The CDR3 loop spans 15 amino acids. CDR3 DNA sequence: TGTGCCAGCAGCCCCAGGAGGACGGACGCTGATGGCTACACCTTC. Amino acid sequence: CASSPRRTDADGYTF.

V is TRBV19 and J is TRBJ2-1; D perhaps matches TRBD1 (6 bases). The germline gives CDR1 LNHDA, CDR2 SQIVND (reference sequence). V was cut by 5 bases and J by 1 base, with 15 bases left in between. There are 16 residues in the CDR3. The CDR3 protein is CASSPNTGFSYNEQFF. CDR3 sequence (DNA): TGTGCCAGTAGTCCGAACACAGGGTTTTCCTACAATGAGCAGTTCTTC.

The CDR3 loop reads CASSEAGWGLTFYNYGYTF. In DNA, the CDR3 is TGTGCCAGCAGTGAAGCGGGTTGGGGCTTGACGTTCTATAACTATGGCTACACCTTC. The J gene is TRBJ1-2, the V gene TRBV6-1, with D possibly being TRBD1 (5 bases). In germline, CDR1 is MNHNS, CDR2 SASEGT. With 0 bases removed from V and 1 base from J, the gap between germline ends came to 21 bases. This CDR3 spans 19 amino acids.

The CDR3 is CASSLTGTNEQYV. The CDR3 DNA sequence: TGTGCCAGCAGCTTGACAGGGACCAACGAGCAGTACGTC. This chain links TRBV5-4 with TRBJ2-7; the D gene is possibly TRBD1 (6 bases). Trimming pared 1 base from V and 5 bases from J, leaving 10 bases between. This CDR3 spans 13 amino acids. Germline V gene data show CDR1 as SGHNT and CDR2 as YYREEE (reference sequence).

The J gene is TRBJ2-3, the V gene TRBV9, with no clear D. The CDR3 has 16 amino acids. The germline CDR1 and CDR2 sequences are SGDLS and YYNGEE. Trimming stripped 0 bases from V and 0 bases from J, with 11 bases between. CDR3 DNA sequence: TGTGCCAGCAGCGTAGACCCAGTGGCCAGCACAGATACGCAGTATTTT. This sequence encodes CASSVDPVASTDTQYF.

The chain carries TRBV27 and TRBJ2-6, with 9 bases lining up with TRBD1. With V trimmed by 2 bases and J by 0 bases, 5 bases remained unmatched. CDR1 is MNHEY and CDR2 is SMNVEV in the germline V gene (reference sequence). This CDR3 has 18 amino acids. CDR3: CASSLGQGRGSGANVLTF. For the CDR3, the DNA is TGTGCCAGCAGTTTAGGACAGGGGAGGGGCTCTGGGGCCAACGTCCTGACTTTC. Complete variable domain (other parts from reference TRBV27 and TRBJ2-6): EAQVTQNPRYLITVTGKKLTVTCSQNMNHEYMSWYRQDPGLGLRQIYYSMNVEVTDKGDVPEGYKVSRKEKRNFPLILESPSPNQTSLYFCASSLGQGRGSGANVLTFGAGSRLTVL.

The V call is TRBV2, the J call TRBJ1-6, with D possibly matching TRBD1 (5 bases). Trimming took off 4 bases at V and 7 bases at J, with 14 bases between the two ends. This CDR3 has 15 residues. CDR1 SNHLY and CDR2 FYNNEI come from the germline V gene. CDR3 sequence reads: CASSVSTGKNSPLHF. The CDR3 nucleotides are TGTGCCAGCAGTGTCTCTACAGGAAAGAATTCACCCCTCCACTTT.

The J gene is TRBJ2-3, the V gene TRBV5-4; a possible D gene is TRBD2 (5 bases). Trimming removed 4 bases at V and 2 bases at J, with 14 bases between. CDR3 length: 15 amino acids. Germline-derived CDR1 and CDR2 are SGHNT and YYREEE (reference sequence). CDR3 in amino acids: CASSPGVAATDTQYF. CDR3 bases: TGTGCCAGCAGCCCCGGGGTGGCTGCCACAGATACGCAGTATTTT.

CDR3 loop: CASSPLPTGELFF. The CDR3 DNA follows: TGTGCCAGCAGTCCCCTCCCCACCGGGGAGCTGTTTTTT. The chain combines TRBV2 with TRBJ2-2, with D hard to call. V was clipped by 5 bases and J by 4 bases, with 8 bases between them. The CDR3 has 13 residues. Germline V gene data show CDR1 as SNHLY and CDR2 as FYNNEI.

V is TRBV18 and J is TRBJ2-2; a weak D match, TRBD2 (6 bases). CDR1 is KGHSH and CDR2 is LQKENI in the germline V gene. The ends were cut back, 4 bases at V and 4 bases at J, with 13 bases in the middle. CDR3 length: 15 residues. The CDR3 loop is CASSLTGAITGELFF. In nucleotides, the CDR3 is TGTGCCAGCTCACTGACGGGAGCTATCACCGGGGAGCTGTTTTTT.

The chain uses TRBV21-1 and TRBJ2-5; TRBD2 is the table's D call and was not checked against the DNA. TRBV21-1 is classified as a pseudogene. The CDR3 extends over 13 amino acids. CDR3 sequence reads: CASSNLGGETQYF. The CDR3 DNA sequence: TGTGCCAGCAGCAATTTGGGAGGAGAGACCCAGTACTTC.

The J gene is TRBJ1-5, the V gene TRBV7-9, with 8 bases matching TRBD1. The V gene's germline CDR1 is SEHNR and CDR2 FQNEAQ (reference sequence). The CDR3 length is 13 residues. With V trimmed by 6 bases and J by 7 bases, 5 bases remained unmatched. In DNA, the CDR3 is TGTGCCAGCAGGTCGGACAGGGTCCAGCCCCAGCATTTT. Its translation is CASRSDRVQPQHF. Full variable domain (missing parts from reference TRBV7-9 and TRBJ1-5): DTGVSQNPRHKITKRGQNVTFRCDPISEHNRLYWYRQTLGQGPEFLTYFQNEAQLEKSRLLSDRFSAERPKGSFSTLEIQRTEQGDSAMYLCASRSDRVQPQHFGDGTRLSIL.

The chain recombines TRBV10-2 with TRBJ1-1; D gene ambiguous. The germline V gene has CDR1 WSHSY and CDR2 SAAADI. Trimming took off 8 bases at V and 1 base at J, with 2 bases between the two ends. The CDR3 totals 10 residues. The CDR3 here is CASQNTEAFF. Here the CDR3 DNA reads TGCGCCAGCCAGAACACTGAAGCTTTCTTT.

This clone was seen a single time. The chain recombines TRBV3-1 (or the pseudogene TRBV3-2) with TRBJ2-5; no reliable D call. Germline CDR1 and CDR2: LGHDT and YNNKEL (reference sequence). The CDR3 runs to 13 residues. The ends were cut back, 2 bases at V and 2 bases at J, with 6 bases in the middle. The CDR3 region is CASSQNAQETQYF. CDR3 bases: TGTGCCAGCAGCCAAAACGCGCAAGAGACCCAGTACTTC.

The chain employs TRBV4-1 and TRBJ2-4; 8 nucleotides align to TRBD1. The CDR3 has 16 residues. J gave up 2 bases and V 3 bases, and 6 bases lay outside the gene matches. The V gene's germline CDR1 is MGHRA and CDR2 YSYEKL. The CDR3 here is CASSHPTGDTKNIQYF. The CDR3, as DNA: TGCGCCAGCAGCCACCCGACAGGGGATACCAAAAACATTCAGTACTTC.

This clone has a single count. The V call is TRBV3-1 (or the pseudogene TRBV3-2), the J call TRBJ1-1, with 12 bases fitting TRBD1. The CDR3 contains 14 residues. Per the germline V gene, CDR1 is LGHDT and CDR2 is YNNKEL (reference sequence). The J segment lost 11 bases and the V segment lost 4 bases, leaving 8 bases of the junction unmatched. The CDR3 region is CASSPPGQGAWAFF. Here the CDR3 DNA reads TGTGCCAGCAGCCCCCCGGGACAGGGGGCGTGGGCTTTCTTT.

The chain employs TRBV5-1 and TRBJ1-6; D unresolved. Germline-derived CDR1 and CDR2 are SGHRS and YFSETQ. The CDR3 runs to 15 residues. V was shortened by 1 base and J by 7 bases, with 12 bases between the two germline ends. CDR3: CASSLRQTANSPLHF. The CDR3 DNA sequence: TGCGCCAGCAGCTTGCGGCAAACAGCCAATTCACCCCTCCACTTT.

The V gene is TRBV28, the J gene TRBJ2-1, with 9 bases aligning to TRBD2. This CDR3 region has 16 residues. Germline V gives CDR1 MDHEN, CDR2 SYDVKM. Trimming at V came to 8 bases and at J to 2 bases, leaving 10 bases not matched to a gene. The CDR3 DNA reads as TGTGCCAGCCGGTCGGGAAGCGGGGGGCCCTACAATGAGCAGTTCTTC. Protein sequence: CASRSGSGGPYNEQFF.

This clone was counted a single time. This sequence joins TRBV5-1 and TRBJ2-3; D not resolved. Germline V gives CDR1 SGHRS, CDR2 YFSETQ. The V and J ends lost 8 bases and 7 bases respectively, with 11 bases between them. CDR3 length: 11 amino acids. CDR3 sequence reads: CASSSRNTQYF. In DNA form, the CDR3 reads TGCGCCAGTTCTTCCAGGAATACGCAGTATTTT.

The chain is built from TRBV18 and TRBJ1-2; 8 bases align to TRBD1. V shed 0 bases, J shed 1 base, and the junction held 13 bases outside the gene matches. This CDR3 region has 19 residues. Germline V gene sequence: CDR1 KGHSH, CDR2 LQKENI. Written as DNA, the CDR3 is TGTGCCAGCTCACCACCTGGACGAGGACAGGGCGAGAGTAACTATGGCTACACCTTC. Translation: CASSPPGRGQGESNYGYTF.

The CDR3 loop is CAISPLQGGHNEQFF. The CDR3 DNA reads as TGTGCCATCAGTCCCCTGCAGGGGGGTCACAATGAGCAGTTCTTC. V gene TRBV10-3 combines with J gene TRBJ2-1, with a weak D call TRBD1 (7 bases). Trimming took 5 bases from V and 5 from J, leaving 16 bases between them. The CDR3 sequence is 15 residues long. Germline CDR1 ENHRY, CDR2 SYGVKD.

The table lists this clone with a count of one. This chain connects TRBV5-6 to TRBJ1-4, with D hard to call. Trimming shortened V by 4 bases and J by 7 bases, and 14 bases separated the two germline ends. The germline V gene encodes CDR1 SGHDT and CDR2 YYEEEE. CDR3 size: 14 residues. The CDR3 region is CASSTDTGIEKLFF. CDR3 DNA: TGTGCCAGCAGCACCGACACCGGAATTGAAAAACTGTTTTTT. Looking up the rest from reference TRBV5-6 and TRBJ1-4 gives the full variable domain: DAGVTQSPTHLIKTRGQQVTLRCSPKSGHDTVSWYQQALGQGPQFIFQYYEEEERQRGNFPDRFSGHQFPNYSSELNVNALLLGDSALYLCASSTDTGIEKLFFGSGTQLSVL.

This clone appeared once. The chain employs TRBV19 and TRBJ1-1; TRBD1 is a possible D gene (6 bases). Germline V lookup: CDR1 LNHDA, CDR2 SQIVND (reference sequence). Trimming cost V 3 bases and J 6 bases, with 14 bases left between them. CDR3 size: 14 residues. CDR3 DNA: TGTGCCAGTAGTATGTCGGGGGGCATCGCTGAAGCTTTCTTT. Encoded protein: CASSMSGGIAEAFF.